This TCR beta chain originates from a study of control samples from healthy donors and cancer patients. The data were produced by immunoSEQ multiplex PCR, yet TCRdb's version contains in-frame clones alone and is incomplete. The sample yields 75,000 to 100,000 clones, 82% seen once. The CDR3 has 12 residues. Germline CDR1 and CDR2: LNHNV and YYDKDF (reference sequence). Trimming cost V 1 base and J 10 bases, with 8 bases left between them. The sample taken for sequencing was blood. The rearrangement uses TRBV15 and TRBJ2-1; no reliable D call. This receptor was obtained from a man between 60 and 70 years old in good health. The CDR3 sequence is CATSRGSYEQFF. DNA for the CDR3: TGTGCCACCAGCAGAGGGTCATACGAGCAGTTCTTC.